These T cell receptor beta chains were read from a single sample in a study of blood T cells in healthy people across ages. TCRdb re-called the 5' RACE reads through MiXCR, storing one row per CDR3 protein. The sample yields approximately 2,000,000 distinct CDR3 sequences, about two fifths seen once. Sequencing was performed on blood. Receptors originate from a human donor in good health. Both conserved end residues are part of each CDR3. The D gene is left open where the match is weak. Part of the rows lack a size; the others show once, few, many or a class for expanded clones.

v_gene	abundance	j_gene	d_gene	CDR3nt	CDR3aa
TRBV10-3	few	TRBJ2-7	NA	TGTGCCATCAGTGAGTCACCAGGACCCTACGAGCAGTACTTC	CAISESPGPYEQYF
TRBV7-2	few	TRBJ1-5	NA	TGTGCCAGCAGCTCAACACCAGAAATACAGCCCCAGCATTTT	CASSSTPEIQPQHF
TRBV7-2	NA	TRBJ1-1	NA	TGTGCCAGCACCTGGCGTGGGGCTCCGAACACTGAAGCTTTCTTT	CASTWRGAPNTEAFF
TRBV5-1	few	TRBJ1-2	TRBD1	TGCGCCAGCAGCACCCAACCCGGGACAGGGGAAGGAGGCTACACCTTC	CASSTQPGTGEGGYTF
TRBV6-2/TRBV6-3	NA	TRBJ2-1	TRBD2	TGTGCCAGCAGTTACTCGAAAAAAGGGACTAGCGGCACACAGCAATGGGATGAGCAGTTCTTC	CASSYSKKGTSGTQQWDEQFF
TRBV29-1	NA	TRBJ2-7	NA	TGCAGCGTTGGTAGATCGGGGGGCAACGAGCAGTACTTC	CSVGRSGGNEQYF
TRBV5-1	few	TRBJ2-7	NA	TGCGCCAGCAGCGGGGACATATTCTACGAGCAGTACTTC	CASSGDIFYEQYF
TRBV7-3	few	TRBJ2-7	NA	TGTGCCAGCAGCATGGGCCCTAACAATGAGCAGTACTTC	CASSMGPNNEQYF
TRBV6-2/TRBV6-3	NA	TRBJ2-1	TRBD1	TGTGCCAGCAGACGGGACAGGCTCAATGAGCAGTTCTTC	CASRRDRLNEQFF
TRBV4-3	NA	TRBJ1-6	NA	TGCGCCAGCAGCCAAGATCGGGTAATCTCACCCCTCCACTTT	CASSQDRVISPLHF
TRBV7-2	NA	TRBJ1-2	TRBD1	TGTGCCAGCAGCTGGACAGGGCTACGATATGGCTGCACCTTC	CASSWTGLRYGCTF
TRBV6-5	NA	TRBJ2-7	TRBD1	TGTGCCAGCAGACGACAGGGATACGAATCCTACGAGCAGTACTTC	CASRRQGYESYEQYF
TRBV4-1	few	TRBJ1-1	NA	TGCGCCAGCAGCCCTCGAACCGGGACTCCCAGTGTCACTGAAGCTTTCTTT	CASSPRTGTPSVTEAFF
TRBV27	NA	TRBJ2-5	NA	TGTGCCAGCAGTTTAACGGGACCAACAGGGACCCAGTACTTC	CASSLTGPTGTQYF
TRBV4-3	NA	TRBJ2-5	NA	TGCGCCAGCAGCCAAGGGTTTCGAGTCTCCCAATTTTCCGAAGAGACCCAGTACTTC	CASSQGFRVSQFSEETQYF
TRBV5-5	NA	TRBJ2-1	NA	TGTGCCAGCAGCCACAGGGTATACGCTGAATATGAGCAGTTCTTC	CASSHRVYAEYEQFF
TRBV12-3/TRBV12-4	NA	TRBJ2-2	NA	TGTGCCAGCGGTTTGAGGGGGAAAGGGACCGGGGAGCTGTTTTTT	CASGLRGKGTGELFF
TRBV4-2	NA	TRBJ2-1	NA	TGTGCCAGCAGCCAAGATACGGGCACCGGTTACAATGAGCAGTTCTTC	CASSQDTGTGYNEQFF
TRBV7-2	NA	TRBJ1-3	NA	TGTGCCAGCAGCTCCCGACAGAGCTCTGGAAACACCATATATTTT	CASSSRQSSGNTIYF
TRBV9	NA	TRBJ2-1	TRBD2	TGTGCCAGCAGCGTAGATGGGAGCGGGGGGGCAAATGAGCAGTTCTTC	CASSVDGSGGANEQFF
TRBV20-1	few	TRBJ1-5	NA	TGCAGTGCTACAGGGTACGGTAGCAATCAGCCCCAGCATTTT	CSATGYGSNQPQHF
TRBV28	few	TRBJ2-5	TRBD1	TGTGCCAGCAGTTACGATCTAGAGGGGGCAGAGACCCAGTACTTC	CASSYDLEGAETQYF